These 20 T cell receptor beta chains originate from one sample sequenced in a study of blood T cell repertoires in COVID-19. Profiling relied on immunoSEQ multiplex PCR, and the TCRdb table lists in-frame clones only, not all of them. Found here are about 120,000 clones, about 86% of them singletons; the top ten hold approximately 5.8%. The specimen was peripheral blood. All receptors come from a man older than 75 with active or convalescent COVID-19.

The J gene is TRBJ2-3, the V gene TRBV5-8, with unresolved D. This CDR3 has 14 amino acids. Looked up from germline, CDR1 is SGHTS and CDR2 is YDEGEE. V was clipped by 1 base and J by 2 bases, with 8 bases between them. CDR3 DNA sequence: TGTGCCAGCAGCTTGTCCCAGGACACAGATACGCAGTATTTT. Protein product: CASSLSQDTDTQYF.

The chain employs TRBV6-6 and TRBJ1-2; 7 bases are a match to TRBD1. The germline CDR1 and CDR2 sequences are MNHNY and SVGAGI (reference sequence). The CDR3 covers 14 residues. J lost 4 bases, V lost 5 bases, and 7 bases had no gene match. This CDR3 is CASSGQVGGYGYTF. The CDR3, as DNA: TGTGCCAGCAGTGGACAGGTCGGGGGCTATGGCTACACCTTC.

The J gene is TRBJ1-1, the V gene TRBV28; TRBD1 is a possible D gene (6 bases). V shed 6 bases and J shed 0 bases, with 11 bases lying between them. Looked up from germline, CDR1 is MDHEN and CDR2 is SYDVKM. The length of the CDR3 is 14 residues. The CDR3 DNA sequence: TGTGCCAGCAGATCAGGGGCCCTGAACACTGAAGCTTTCTTT. Encoded protein: CASRSGALNTEAFF.

The rearrangement uses TRBV27 and TRBJ2-2, with D possibly TRBD1 on 6 matching bases. Germline V gene data show CDR1 as MNHEY and CDR2 as SMNVEV (reference sequence). Trimming cost V 6 bases and J 1 base, with 18 bases left between them. The CDR3 length is 17 residues. In nucleotides, the CDR3 is TGTGCCAGCAGCCCGGGACACCAGTTTAAGAACACCGGGGAGCTGTTTTTT. Its protein is CASSPGHQFKNTGELFF.

The chain joins TRBV5-1 to TRBJ1-1, with D perhaps TRBD1 (5 bases). CDR1 and CDR2 from the germline V gene are SGHRS and YFSETQ. V lost 0 bases, J lost 5 bases, and 14 bases lay in between. This CDR3 contains 15 residues. CDR3 bases: TGCGCCAGCAGCTTGGCCGGGGGAAGTCGGACTGAAGCTTTCTTT. It translates to CASSLAGGSRTEAFF. The variable domain in full, completed from reference TRBV5-1 and TRBJ1-1, reads KAGVTQTPRYLIKTRGQQVTLSCSPISGHRSVSWYQQTPGQGLQFLFEYFSETQRNKGNFPGRFSGRQFSNSRSEMNVSTLELGDSALYLCASSLAGGSRTEAFFGQGTRLTVV.

CDR3 region: CASSQDGTGYNTEAFF. CDR3 coding DNA: TGTGCCAGCAGCCAAGATGGGACAGGGTACAACACTGAAGCTTTCTTT. The chain recombines TRBV3-1 (or the pseudogene TRBV3-2) with TRBJ1-1, with 9 positions matching TRBD1. This CDR3 spans 16 amino acids. After removal of 0 bases from V and 2 bases from J, the junction contained 4 bases not matched to a gene. CDR1 and CDR2 from the germline V gene are LGHDT and YNNKEL (reference sequence).

This rearrangement joins TRBV19 to TRBJ2-1; unclear D gene. The CDR3 runs to 15 residues. Germline CDR1 is LNHDA and CDR2 is SQIVND (reference sequence). V lost 3 bases and J 2 bases, leaving 11 bases between the germline ends. CDR3 DNA: TGTGCCAGTAGTATGGGCAGGAATACCTACAATGAGCAGTTCTTC. Protein product: CASSMGRNTYNEQFF.

V is TRBV6-6 and J is TRBJ2-3; no clear D gene. Trimming shortened V by 0 bases and J by 2 bases, and 12 bases separated the two germline ends. This CDR3 spans 16 amino acids. Germline CDR1 reads MNHNY; CDR2 reads SVGAGI (reference sequence). CDR3 protein: CASSYSIIYATDTQYF. Here the CDR3 DNA reads TGTGCCAGCAGTTACTCGATTATCTATGCCACAGATACGCAGTATTTT.

This chain uses TRBV11-2 with TRBJ2-5, with 7 nucleotides matching TRBD1. The CDR3 sequence is 14 residues long. The V gene end was trimmed by 5 bases and the J gene end by 4 bases; junction bases not matched to a gene: 7. Germline V gene lookup returns CDR1 SGHAT and CDR2 FQNNGV. The CDR3 spells CASSPGAGGETQYF. The CDR3 DNA sequence: TGTGCCAGCAGCCCCGGGGCAGGGGGAGAGACCCAGTACTTC.

V usage is TRBV28 and J usage is TRBJ2-7; 7 nucleotides align to TRBD1. Germline trimming cut 6 bases from V and 0 bases from J; bases unmatched to any gene: 5. CDR3 length: 14 residues. Germline V gives CDR1 MDHEN, CDR2 SYDVKM. The CDR3 coding sequence is TGTGCCAGCAGAGGGACAGCGAGCTCCTACGAGCAGTACTTC. It yields the protein CASRGTASSYEQYF.

The J gene is TRBJ1-2, the V gene TRBV5-1, with no clear D. This CDR3 has 14 amino acids. CDR1 SGHRS and CDR2 YFSETQ come from the germline V gene. V was clipped by 0 bases and J by 3 bases, with 9 bases between them. CDR3 in amino acids: CASSLVALDYGYTF. CDR3 coding DNA: TGCGCCAGCAGCTTGGTCGCGTTAGACTATGGCTACACCTTC.

The rearrangement uses TRBV7-2 and TRBJ1-6; perhaps TRBD1 as D (6 bases). The CDR3 sequence is 13 residues long. CDR1 and CDR2 from the germline V gene are SGHTA and FQGNSA. The V end lost 7 bases, the J end lost 6 bases, and 10 bases lay between the germline ends. CDR3 in DNA: TGTGCCAGCACCCAACAGGGTAATTCACCCCTCCACTTT. This codes for CASTQQGNSPLHF.

CDR3 region: CASSRGAGENQPQHF. The DNA of the CDR3 is TGTGCCAGCAGCCGGGGGGCAGGGGAAAATCAGCCCCAGCATTTT. The J gene is TRBJ1-5, the V gene TRBV7-2; D perhaps matches TRBD1 (6 bases). V lost 5 bases to trimming and J lost 4 bases, with 15 bases between them. CDR1 is SGHTA and CDR2 is FQGNSA in the germline V gene. The CDR3 sequence is 15 residues long.

The J gene is TRBJ2-2, the V gene TRBV5-6, with 11 bases lining up with TRBD1. Germline-derived CDR1 and CDR2 are SGHDT and YYEEEE. CDR3 length equals 15 residues. J was trimmed by 5 bases and V by 3 bases; bases with no gene match: 3. Here the CDR3 reads CASSWDRGGTGELFF. In DNA, the CDR3 is TGTGCCAGCAGCTGGGACAGGGGGGGGACCGGGGAGCTGTTTTTT.

The rearrangement links TRBV10-3 to TRBJ2-1; the match to TRBD1 covers 8 bases. Germline V gene lookup returns CDR1 ENHRY and CDR2 SYGVKD. The length of the CDR3 is 14 residues. With V trimmed by 11 bases and J by 6 bases, 12 bases remained unmatched. The CDR3: CASQGAGVANEQFF. CDR3 sequence (DNA): TGTGCCTCTCAGGGGGCAGGGGTGGCCAATGAGCAGTTCTTC.

This clone was counted once. V and J are TRBV7-2 and TRBJ2-2, with TRBD2 identical over 8 bases. V shed 4 bases and J 7 bases; nucleotides not matched to a gene: 2. Per the germline V gene, CDR1 is SGHTA and CDR2 is FQGNSA. CDR3 size: 13 residues. As DNA, the CDR3 is TGTGCCAGCAGCTGGCGGGGGGACGGGGAGCTGTTTTTT. Protein sequence: CASSWRGDGELFF.

This clone was detected only a few times. This sequence joins TRBV19 and TRBJ2-7; maybe TRBD1 (8 bases). The ends were cut back, 4 bases at V and 2 bases at J, with 15 bases in the middle. CDR1 and CDR2 from the germline V gene are LNHDA and SQIVND (reference sequence). CDR3 length: 15 amino acids. CDR3 nucleotides: TGTGCCAGTAGTACTACAGGGGGGGGAACCTACGAGCAGTACTTC. Translation: CASSTTGGGTYEQYF.

Comments on this clone: The sample carries other DNA sequences with the same CDR3. The chain recombines TRBV5-1 with TRBJ2-1, with D possibly matching TRBD1 (6 bases). V was trimmed by 4 bases and J by 5 bases, leaving 13 bases between them. Per the germline V gene, CDR1 is SGHRS and CDR2 is YFSETQ. The CDR3 is 14 amino acids. This chain's CDR3 is CASSPTGANNEQFF. CDR3 DNA: TGCGCCAGCAGCCCGACAGGAGCAAACAATGAGCAGTTCTTC. The full variable domain, rest sourced from reference TRBV5-1 and TRBJ2-1, is KAGVTQTPRYLIKTRGQQVTLSCSPISGHRSVSWYQQTPGQGLQFLFEYFSETQRNKGNFPGRFSGRQFSNSRSEMNVSTLELGDSALYLCASSPTGANNEQFFGPGTRLTVL.

This chain joins TRBV7-2 and TRBJ2-4; 8 positions match TRBD1. Per the germline V gene, CDR1 is SGHTA and CDR2 is FQGNSA. The CDR3 totals 15 residues. The V segment lost 2 bases and the J segment 16 bases; nucleotides outside the gene matches: 16. In DNA form, the CDR3 reads TGTGCCAGCAGCTTAAGTCTCGGGGGAACAGGGGGTCGTTACTTC. Translated, it gives CASSLSLGGTGGRYF.

This clone was seen ten or more times. The chain employs TRBV4-3 and TRBJ1-3; no clear D. The V gene lost 3 bases and the J gene lost 0 bases, with 9 bases spanning the gap. CDR1 is LGHNA and CDR2 is YSLEER in the germline V gene. The CDR3 loop spans 15 amino acids. CDR3 coding DNA: TGCGCCAGCAGCCAGGCAAGTTCCTCTGGAAACACCATATATTTT. Translated, it gives CASSQASSSGNTIYF.